The clone carrying this T cell receptor (beta chain) was found many times. In the study's own analysis: Amplification of reference gene primers provided the estimated nucleated cell counts. Using immunoSEQ multiplex PCR, the repertoire was profiled, and TCRdb retains in-frame clones only, with some absent. V, J and clone size were drawn from that table, and D and trimming were deduced from the DNA. The table has approximately 91,000 clones, about 80% seen once. The data stem from a study of blood T cell repertoires in COVID-19. On the study more broadly: Sample material is recorded as cDNA or gDNA derived from T cells, B-cell-depleted T cells, or PBMCs.

Germline V gives CDR1 SGHTA, CDR2 FQGNSA. The CDR3 is 14 residues long. The V segment lost 1 base and the J segment 2 bases; nucleotides outside the gene matches: 2. Source material: peripheral blood. The receptor comes from a human donor in a cohort sampled during active COVID-19. The chain combines TRBV7-2 with TRBJ2-7; 7 bases fit TRBD2. The CDR3 region is CASSLDSGPYEQYF. For the CDR3, the DNA is TGTGCCAGCAGCTTAGATAGCGGGCCCTACGAGCAGTACTTC.